One T cell receptor beta chain is described in this entry. The antigen remains undetermined. V was pared by 0 bases and J by 7 bases, with 7 bases between. The CDR3 is made up of 12 amino acids. Germline-derived CDR1 and CDR2 are SGDLS and YYNGEE. The entry originates in a study of beta chain features in type 1 diabetes. Study as a whole: Comparable age, gender and cell yields were observed in patients relative to healthy donors. All of the samples together had 85 million to 130 million sorted cells examined.

Study findings and constraints: Shorter TCRB CDR3s, moderately but significantly so, marked every one of the four CD4+ subsets in Type 1 diabetes patients.

Sorting with CD45RO/CCR7/CD25/CD127/CD95/CD27 yielded naive, central memory, regulatory and stem-like memory CD4+ cells. The investigators reverse transcribed all of the isolated RNA, so they sequenced expressed TCRB transcripts. The data were produced by immunoSEQ multiplex PCR, yet TCRdb's version contains in-frame clones alone and is incomplete. This table has about 230,000 clones, over 8.5% appearing once. V usage is TRBV9 and J usage is TRBJ2-5, with D perhaps TRBD1 (5 bases). This receptor was identified in a young woman in good health. The source material was naive CD4+ T cells from blood. CDR3 nucleotide sequence: TGTGCCAGCAGCGTAGATCAGGGGACCCAGTACTTC. Translating gives CASSVDQGTQYF. The complete variable domain, with remaining parts taken from reference TRBV9 and TRBJ2-5, reads DSGVTQTPKHLITATGQRVTLRCSPRSGDLSVYWYQQSLDQGLQFLIQYYNGEERAKGNILERFSAQQFPDLHSELNLSSLELGDSALYFCASSVDQGTQYFGPGTRLLVL.